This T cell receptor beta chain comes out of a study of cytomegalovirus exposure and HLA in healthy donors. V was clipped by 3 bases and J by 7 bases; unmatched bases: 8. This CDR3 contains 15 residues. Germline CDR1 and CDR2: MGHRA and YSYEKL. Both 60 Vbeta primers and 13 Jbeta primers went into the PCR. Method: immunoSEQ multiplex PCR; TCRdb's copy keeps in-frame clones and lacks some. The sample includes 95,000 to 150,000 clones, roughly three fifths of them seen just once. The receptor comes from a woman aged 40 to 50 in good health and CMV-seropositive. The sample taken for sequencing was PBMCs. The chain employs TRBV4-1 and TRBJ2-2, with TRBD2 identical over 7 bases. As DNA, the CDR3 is TGCGCCAGCAGCCATTCACTAGCGTTTGGCGGGGAGCTGTTTTTT. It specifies CASSHSLAFGGELFF.